This T cell receptor (beta chain) appears in the sequencing data of a study of tumor-infiltrating lymphocytes in primary liver carcinoma. Study at large: Tumors were stage T1-T3 N0M0, roughly 4 to 10 cm across. Samples returned roughly 3.5 to 8 million productive TCRbeta reads, a yield that was similar across tissue types. Study-level findings and limits: The top-250-clone fraction was significantly higher in tumors than in blood (p = 0.039).

Unsorted whole blood yielded blood RNA, and germline DNA was extracted as well. Many counts were recorded for this clonotype. Its antigen is not known. cDNA specific to TCR beta was made from 500 to 650 ng of total RNA, with a constant-region primer employed for priming. Slightly modified ARM-PCR, run as three nested multiplex PCR rounds, produced the TCR beta libraries. A C-beta reverse primer and TRBV1-TRBV30 forward primers served in each of the first two PCR rounds, at about 10 cycles apiece. TCRdb itself ran the multiplex PCR reads through MiXCR, one entry per CDR3 protein. Among 180,000 or so distinct CDR3 sequences listed, 60% were seen once. Germline lookup yields CDR1 MGHRA and CDR2 YSYEKL. This CDR3 is built from 13 residues. J was trimmed by 6 bases and V by 4 bases; bases with no gene match: 4.

The clonotype originates from a man in his forties with primary liver carcinoma and hepatitis B virus infection. The J gene is TRBJ1-2, the V gene TRBV4-1, with TRBD1 matching over 8 bases. The sequenced sample was peripheral blood. CDR3 coding DNA: TGCGCCAGCAGCCGCTCGACAGGGGATGGCTACACCTTC. Translation: CASSRSTGDGYTF.